This T cell receptor (beta chain) was profiled in a study of siplizumab effects on memory and regulatory T cells. CDR3 size: 16 residues. Germline V CDR1 and CDR2: MNHEY, SVGAGI. Repertoires were generated with immunoSEQ multiplex PCR, while TCRdb's copy carries only in-frame clones and drops some. The sample records 70,000 to 90,000 clones, about 92% being singletons. Study-wide findings and caveats: Unstimulated subset assignment was obtained for only a minor fraction of alloreactive clones. On average, about 70% of mappable alloreactive CD4+ clones were Treg-derived under siplizumab, against roughly 27% in controls. Naive-or-memory phenotypes were unassignable for roughly 75-95% of proliferating CD4+ or CD8+ clones. Unstimulated naive T cells seemed to show more diversity than memory cells did, and they also seemed to be among the major contributors to the alloresponse.

About this clone itself: The antigen is not known.

The sequencing sample was made of CD8+ T cells sorted from blood. The chain combines TRBV6-5 with TRBJ2-5; TRBD2 matches at 7 bases. The tail of the sequence fits TRBJ2-7 better, so the J call may be wrong. This TCR was sampled from a human donor in good health. CDR3 nucleotides: TGTGCCAGCAGTTACTCGAACCTAGCGGATTCCTACGAGCAGTACTTC. The encoded protein is CASSYSNLADSYEQYF.